This TCR beta chain was recorded in a study of CD8 T cells in ankylosing spondylitis. In its sample, this clonotype was seen many times. Its antigen is still unknown. Quantitative 5'-RACE with molecular barcodes generated TCR beta libraries. Via MiXCR, TCRdb re-called the 5' RACE reads, giving one row per CDR3 protein. The sample yields about 800,000 distinct CDR3 sequences, 12% seen once. CDR1 and CDR2 from the germline V gene are ENHRY and SYGVKD. This CDR3 comprises 15 residues. Germline trimming cut 4 bases from V and 3 bases from J; bases unmatched to any gene: 4. Overall study findings and caveats: Seemingly characteristic of ankylosing spondylitis blood was a TCR beta motif consisting of several highly homologous variants.

The material sequenced was blood, either unsorted or a sorted T cell fraction (not recorded which). The source of this sequence is a male donor with ankylosing spondylitis. This chain joins TRBV10-3 and TRBJ2-1; the match to TRBD1 covers 9 bases. The CDR3: CAISGPDRGYNEQFF. DNA of the CDR3: TGTGCCATCAGTGGGCCGGACAGGGGCTACAATGAGCAGTTCTTC.